This T cell receptor beta chain appears in the sequencing data of a study of T cells in Graves' hyperthyroidism and ophthalmopathy. This CDR3 is built from 16 residues. Trimming left V 5 bases short and J 0 bases short, with 14 bases between. Germline V CDR1 and CDR2: SEHNR, FQNEAQ (reference sequence). Each patient was aged 18 to 65 and had newly diagnosed hyperthyroidism of under 2 months' duration. Orbital computed tomography and thyroid ultrasound, together with serum TRAb and thyroxine and clinical symptoms, were used for diagnoses. From RNA transcripts, TCR beta CDR3 regions were amplified. A set of HTBI primers served as the primers for a first-round RT-PCR of the TCR CDR3. TCRdb used MiXCR to reprocess the multiplex PCR reads, holding one entry per CDR3 protein. In the table there are some 510,000 distinct CDR3 sequences, 46% of which are singletons.

This receptor was identified in a woman aged 18-29 years with Graves' hyperthyroidism. The chain has TRBV7-9 and TRBJ1-5; TRBD1 might be the D (5 bases). What was sequenced was peripheral blood or thyroid tissue (not recorded which). In DNA, the CDR3 is TGTGCCAGCAGCACCCCGGGGGGTCATAGCAATCAGCCCCAGCATTTT. It yields the protein CASSTPGGHSNQPQHF. Filled out from reference TRBV7-9 and TRBJ1-5, the complete variable domain reads DTGVSQNPRHKITKRGQNVTFRCDPISEHNRLYWYRQTLGQGPEFLTYFQNEAQLEKSRLLSDRFSAERPKGSFSTLEIQRTEQGDSAMYLCASSTPGGHSNQPQHFGDGTRLSIL.